The T cell receptor (beta chain) described here comes from a study of blood T cell repertoires in COVID-19. Across the study: COVID-19 samples from acute and convalescent phases originated in the United States, Italy and Spain.

Authors' methods: Using reference gene primer amplification, nucleated cell counts were estimated. Sequencing used immunoSEQ multiplex PCR; TCRdb keeps in-frame clones, though not all of them. That table supplies the V and J calls and clone size; D and trimming were determined from the DNA. Of 350,000 to 550,000 clones in the sample, approximately 90% were seen once. The V and J ends lost 0 bases and 4 bases respectively, with 13 bases between them. The CDR3 has 16 amino acids. Germline assignment: CDR1 LGHDT and CDR2 YNNKEL (reference sequence). The sequence derives from a woman in her twenties or thirties with acute or convalescent COVID-19. The V gene is TRBV3-1 (or the pseudogene TRBV3-2), the J gene TRBJ1-3; D is undetermined. The material sequenced was peripheral blood. CDR3 bases: TGTGCCAGCAGCCAAGATGGCGACTCCCTCGGAAACACCATATATTTT. This gives the protein CASSQDGDSLGNTIYF.